The present TCR beta chain was sequenced within a study of T cell changes during pregnancy in multiple sclerosis. Libraries were prepared by immunoSEQ multiplex PCR; TCRdb keeps only in-frame clonotypes and omits some of them. The table shows roughly 120,000 clones, with around nine tenths occurring only once. The length of the CDR3 is 14 residues. Trimming cost V 4 bases and J 6 bases, with 16 bases left between them. Germline assignment: CDR1 LNHDA and CDR2 SQIVND (reference sequence). This sequence was found in a female donor with multiple sclerosis, enrolled in a pregnancy study. The material was peripheral blood, obtained in the third trimester of pregnancy. The chain couples TRBV19 to TRBJ2-7, with TRBD1 as a possible D gene (6 bases). The CDR3 region has the DNA TGTGCCAGTAGTACCGACAGGAGTTCGCGCGAGCAGTACTTC. It codes for CASSTDRSSREQYF.